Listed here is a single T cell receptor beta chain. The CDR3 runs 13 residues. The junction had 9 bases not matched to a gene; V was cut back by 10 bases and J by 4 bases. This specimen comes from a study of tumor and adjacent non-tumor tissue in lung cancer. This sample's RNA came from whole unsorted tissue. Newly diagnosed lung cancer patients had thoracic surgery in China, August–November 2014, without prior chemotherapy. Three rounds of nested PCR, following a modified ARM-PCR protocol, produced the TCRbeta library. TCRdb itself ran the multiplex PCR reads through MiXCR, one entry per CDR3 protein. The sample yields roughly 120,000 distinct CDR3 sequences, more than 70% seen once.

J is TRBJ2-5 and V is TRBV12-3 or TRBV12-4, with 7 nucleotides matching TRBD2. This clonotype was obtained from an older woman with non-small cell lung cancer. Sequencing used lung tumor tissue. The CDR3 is CANIAGLRETQYF. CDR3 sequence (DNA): TGTGCCAACATTGCGGGACTAAGAGAGACCCAGTACTTC.